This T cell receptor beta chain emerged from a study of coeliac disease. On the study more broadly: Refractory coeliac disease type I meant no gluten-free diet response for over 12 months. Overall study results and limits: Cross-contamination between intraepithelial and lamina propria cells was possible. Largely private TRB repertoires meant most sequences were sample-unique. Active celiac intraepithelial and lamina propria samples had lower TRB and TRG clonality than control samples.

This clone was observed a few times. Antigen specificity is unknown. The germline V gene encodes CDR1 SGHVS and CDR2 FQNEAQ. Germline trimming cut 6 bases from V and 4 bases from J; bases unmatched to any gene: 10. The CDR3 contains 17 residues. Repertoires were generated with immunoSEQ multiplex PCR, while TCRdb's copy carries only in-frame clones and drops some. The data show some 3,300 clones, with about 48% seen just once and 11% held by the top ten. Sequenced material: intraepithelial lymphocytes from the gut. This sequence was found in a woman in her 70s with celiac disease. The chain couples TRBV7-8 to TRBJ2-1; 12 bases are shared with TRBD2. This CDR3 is CASSSSTSGGPYNEQFF. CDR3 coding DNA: TGTGCCAGCAGTTCTTCAACTAGCGGGGGGCCTTACAATGAGCAGTTCTTC.